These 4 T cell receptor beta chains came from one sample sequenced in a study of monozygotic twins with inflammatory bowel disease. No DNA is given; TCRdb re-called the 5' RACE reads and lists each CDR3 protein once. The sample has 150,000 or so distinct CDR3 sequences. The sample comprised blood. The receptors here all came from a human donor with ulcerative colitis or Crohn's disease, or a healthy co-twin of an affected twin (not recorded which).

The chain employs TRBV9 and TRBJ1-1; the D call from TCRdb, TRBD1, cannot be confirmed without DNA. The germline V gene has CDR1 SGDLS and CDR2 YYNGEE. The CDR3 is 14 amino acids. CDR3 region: CASSATGVPAEAFF.

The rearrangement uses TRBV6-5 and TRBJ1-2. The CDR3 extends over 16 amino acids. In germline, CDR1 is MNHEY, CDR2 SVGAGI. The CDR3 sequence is CASSNSLLSRVYGYTF.

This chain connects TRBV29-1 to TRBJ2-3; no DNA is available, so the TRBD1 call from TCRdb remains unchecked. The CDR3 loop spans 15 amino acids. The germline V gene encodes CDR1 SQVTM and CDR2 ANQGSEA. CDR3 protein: CSVIGRGVVSDTQYF.

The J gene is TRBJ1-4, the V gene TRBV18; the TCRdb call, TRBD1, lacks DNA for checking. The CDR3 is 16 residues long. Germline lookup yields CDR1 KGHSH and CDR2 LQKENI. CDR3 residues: CASSPLMGQGTEKLFF.